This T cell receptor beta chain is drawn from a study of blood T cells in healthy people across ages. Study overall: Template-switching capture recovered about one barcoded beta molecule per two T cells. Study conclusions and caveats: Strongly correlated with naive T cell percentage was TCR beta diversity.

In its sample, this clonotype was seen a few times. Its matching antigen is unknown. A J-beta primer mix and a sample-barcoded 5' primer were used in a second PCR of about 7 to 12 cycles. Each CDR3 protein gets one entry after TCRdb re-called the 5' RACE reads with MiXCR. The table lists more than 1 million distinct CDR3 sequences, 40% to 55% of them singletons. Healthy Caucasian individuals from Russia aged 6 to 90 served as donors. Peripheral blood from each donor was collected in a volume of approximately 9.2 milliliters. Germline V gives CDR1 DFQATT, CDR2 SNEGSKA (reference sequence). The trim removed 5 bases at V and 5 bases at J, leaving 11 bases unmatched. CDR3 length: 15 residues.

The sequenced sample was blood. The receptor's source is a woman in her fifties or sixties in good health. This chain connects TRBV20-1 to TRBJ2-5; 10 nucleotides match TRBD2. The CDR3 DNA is TGCAGTGCTTTTCCAGCTAGCGGGAGTCTCGAGACCCAGTACTTC. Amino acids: CSAFPASGSLETQYF.